The 14 T cell receptor beta chains presented below share a single source sample, sequenced in a study of T-cell memory formation after mild COVID-19. Each CDR3 protein is one row after TCRdb ran MiXCR on the 5' RACE reads. The sample lists roughly 62,000 distinct CDR3 sequences, 9.3% occurring once. The sequencing input was PBMCs or a T cell subset sorted from them (not recorded which). Receptors originate from a man younger than 35 who had mild COVID-19 (a few samples of this study predate the infection). Cell type and time point are not known.

There are a few counts of this clonotype. The chain links TRBV12-3 or TRBV12-4 to TRBJ2-5; perhaps D is TRBD1 or TRBD2 (7 bases each). V lost 8 bases and J 0 bases, leaving 22 bases between the germline ends. The CDR3 contains 17 residues. CDR3 in amino acids: CASQGGNSKLNQETQYF. Here the CDR3 DNA reads TGTGCCAGCCAGGGGGGGAACAGCAAACTTAACCAAGAGACCCAGTACTTC.

This clonotype was counted between two and nine times. The chain recombines TRBV20-1 with TRBJ1-6; 7 bases line up with TRBD1. This CDR3 has 14 amino acids. Germline lookup yields CDR1 DFQATT and CDR2 SNEGSKA (reference sequence). Trimming took 8 bases from V and 9 from J; bases not matched to a gene: 13. CDR3 protein: CSPTGTKPGSPLHF. The CDR3 DNA follows: TGCAGTCCGACAGGGACCAAGCCTGGTTCACCCCTCCACTTT.

This clonotype has a handful of counts. This chain connects TRBV5-1 to TRBJ2-7, with D possibly TRBD1 on 5 matching bases. The germline V gene has CDR1 SGHRS and CDR2 YFSETQ. V was pared by 4 bases and J by 12 bases, with 14 bases between. CDR3 length: 11 amino acids. CDR3 loop: CASSGDSGLYF. CDR3 nucleotide sequence: TGCGCCAGCAGCGGTGACAGTGGGCTGTACTTC.

The CDR3 loop is CASRWVGNTEAFF. The CDR3 nucleotides are TGTGCCAGCAGATGGGTCGGGAACACTGAAGCTTTCTTT. The chain couples TRBV6-5 to TRBJ1-1; no clear D gene. Trimming removed 6 bases at V and 1 base at J, with 9 bases between. Germline V gene lookup returns CDR1 MNHEY and CDR2 SVGAGI. CDR3 length: 13 amino acids.

The chain has TRBV6-5 and TRBJ1-1; perhaps TRBD1 as D (6 bases). Germline V lookup: CDR1 MNHEY, CDR2 SVGAGI. CDR3 length: 13 residues. Trimming left V 0 bases short and J 4 bases short, with 6 bases between. CDR3 sequence: CASSYSGGTEAFF. The CDR3, as DNA: TGTGCCAGCAGTTACTCAGGGGGCACTGAAGCTTTCTTT.

This clonotype was picked up a small number of times. The CDR3 bases are TGTGCCAGCAGCCGAATTGGACAGGGAGTAGACATTCAGTACTTC. Residues: CASSRIGQGVDIQYF. The J gene is TRBJ2-4, the V gene TRBV7-2; 8 bases agree with TRBD1. Trimming took 5 bases from V and 8 from J; bases not matched to a gene: 11. The CDR3 extends over 15 amino acids. Germline CDR1 and CDR2: SGHTA and FQGNSA.

In its sample, this clonotype was seen many times. The chain links TRBV5-1 to TRBJ2-1; 10 nucleotides line up with TRBD2. The CDR3 is 16 amino acids. CDR1 SGHRS and CDR2 YFSETQ come from the germline V gene. V was pared by 4 bases and J by 4 bases, with 8 bases of the junction left unmatched. CDR3 nucleotide sequence: TGCGCCAGCAGCCCACAAGCGGGGGGGCCTTACAATGAGCAGTTCTTC. Amino acid sequence: CASSPQAGGPYNEQFF.

This clonotype came up many times. The chain links TRBV20-1 to TRBJ2-3; D unresolved. Germline lookup yields CDR1 DFQATT and CDR2 SNEGSKA (reference sequence). The V gene lost 4 bases and the J gene lost 1 base, with 6 bases spanning the gap. The CDR3 loop spans 12 amino acids. This chain's CDR3 is CSAIGGTDTQYF. CDR3 nucleotide sequence: TGCAGTGCTATTGGTGGCACAGATACGCAGTATTTT.

This clonotype was counted ten times or more. V usage is TRBV29-1 and J usage is TRBJ2-2; the match to TRBD2 covers 9 bases. CDR1 SQVTM and CDR2 ANQGSEA come from the germline V gene. The length of the CDR3 is 14 residues. J lost 6 bases, V lost 4 bases, and 6 bases had no gene match. Written as DNA, the CDR3 is TGCAGCGTTGTGGGGACTAGCATCTCCGGGGAGCTGTTTTTT. It codes for CSVVGTSISGELFF.

J is TRBJ1-2 and V is TRBV7-2; 7 positions match TRBD1. The CDR3 has 14 amino acids. Unmatched junction bases numbered 10, after V lost 5 bases and J lost 7 bases. Per the germline V gene, CDR1 is SGHTA and CDR2 is FQGNSA. The chain's CDR3 is CASSQRQGPSGYTF. The CDR3 region has the DNA TGTGCCAGCAGCCAGAGACAGGGACCGAGTGGCTACACCTTC.

This clonotype was seen a few times. V and J are TRBV28 and TRBJ1-5; 11 nucleotides match TRBD1. This CDR3 is 16 amino acids long. Losses at the gene ends were 4 bases for V and 7 bases for J; bases not matched to a gene: 9. Germline lookup yields CDR1 MDHEN and CDR2 SYDVKM. The CDR3 loop is CASSSGGTGGWQPQHF. In DNA, the CDR3 is TGTGCCAGCAGTTCCGGGGGGACAGGGGGTTGGCAGCCCCAGCATTTT. Filled out from reference TRBV28 and TRBJ1-5, the complete variable domain reads DVKVTQSSRYLVKRTGEKVFLECVQDMDHENMFWYRQDPGLGLRLIYFSYDVKMKEKGDIPEGYSVSREKKERFSLILESASTNQTSMYLCASSSGGTGGWQPQHFGDGTRLSIL.

V gene TRBV4-1 combines with J gene TRBJ1-3; D ambiguous. CDR1 is MGHRA, CDR2 YSYEKL, per germline. The CDR3 contains 13 residues. V dropped 0 bases and J dropped 4 bases, with 4 bases sitting between them. CDR3 protein: CASSQEEGNTIYF. As DNA, the CDR3 is TGCGCCAGCAGCCAAGAAGAAGGAAACACCATATATTTT.

The gene calls are TRBV6-6 and TRBJ1-2; 7 bases align to TRBD1. The CDR3 is 15 amino acids. The V and J ends lost 6 bases and 0 bases, in that order; junction bases with no gene match: 7. From germline, CDR1 is MNHNY and CDR2 SVGAGI (reference sequence). The chain's CDR3 is CASRPTGDSNYGYTF. In nucleotides, the CDR3 is TGTGCCAGCAGACCTACAGGGGATTCTAACTATGGCTACACCTTC.

This clonotype came up many times. This rearrangement joins TRBV5-1 to TRBJ2-3, with 8 positions matching TRBD1. The germline V gene encodes CDR1 SGHRS and CDR2 YFSETQ. The ends lost 4 bases at V and 1 base at J; junction bases unmatched: 2. The CDR3 is 14 residues long. CDR3 loop: CASSMGQGTDTQYF. The CDR3 nucleotides are TGCGCCAGCAGCATGGGACAGGGCACAGATACGCAGTATTTT.